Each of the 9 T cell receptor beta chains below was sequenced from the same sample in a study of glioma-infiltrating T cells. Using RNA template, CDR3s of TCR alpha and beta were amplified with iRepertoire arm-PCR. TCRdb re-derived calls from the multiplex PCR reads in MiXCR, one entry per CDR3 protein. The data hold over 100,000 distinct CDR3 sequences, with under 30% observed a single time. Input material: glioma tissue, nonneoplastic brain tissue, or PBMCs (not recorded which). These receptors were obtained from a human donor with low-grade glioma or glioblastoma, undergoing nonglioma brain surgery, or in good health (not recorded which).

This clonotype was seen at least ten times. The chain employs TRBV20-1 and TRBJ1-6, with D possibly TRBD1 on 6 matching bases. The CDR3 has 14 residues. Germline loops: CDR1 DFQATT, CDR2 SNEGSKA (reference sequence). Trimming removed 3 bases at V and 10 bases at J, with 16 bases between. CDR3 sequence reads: CSARPGQGLSPLHF. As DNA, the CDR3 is TGCAGTGCTAGGCCGGGACAAGGTTTATCACCCCTCCACTTT.

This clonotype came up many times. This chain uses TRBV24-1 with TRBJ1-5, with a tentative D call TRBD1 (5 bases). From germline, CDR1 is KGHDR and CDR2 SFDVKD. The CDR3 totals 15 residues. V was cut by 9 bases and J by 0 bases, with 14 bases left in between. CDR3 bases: TGTGCCACCCAGGGTCCCATATATAGCAATCAGCCCCAGCATTTT. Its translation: CATQGPIYSNQPQHF.

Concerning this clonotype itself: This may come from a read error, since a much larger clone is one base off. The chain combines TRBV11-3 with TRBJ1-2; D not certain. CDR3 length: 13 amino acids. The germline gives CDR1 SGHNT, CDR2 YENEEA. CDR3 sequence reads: CASSSNPRIGELW. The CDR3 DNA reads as TGTGCCAGCAGCTCCAACCCGCGCATCGGCGAACTTTGG.

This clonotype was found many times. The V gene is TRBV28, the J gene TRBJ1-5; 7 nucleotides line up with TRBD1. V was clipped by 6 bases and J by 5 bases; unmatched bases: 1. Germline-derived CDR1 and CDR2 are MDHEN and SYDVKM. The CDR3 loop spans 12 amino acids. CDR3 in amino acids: CASRQGYQPQHF. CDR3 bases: TGTGCCAGCAGACAGGGGTATCAGCCCCAGCATTTT. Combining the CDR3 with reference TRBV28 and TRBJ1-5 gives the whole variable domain DVKVTQSSRYLVKRTGEKVFLECVQDMDHENMFWYRQDPGLGLRLIYFSYDVKMKEKGDIPEGYSVSREKKERFSLILESASTNQTSMYLCASRQGYQPQHFGDGTRLSIL.

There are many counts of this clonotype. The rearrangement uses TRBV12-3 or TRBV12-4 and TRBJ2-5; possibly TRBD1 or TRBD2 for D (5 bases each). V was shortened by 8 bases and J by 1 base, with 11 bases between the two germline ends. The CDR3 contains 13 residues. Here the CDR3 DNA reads TGTGCCAGCTCGCGTGGGACCCAAGAGACCCAGTACTTC. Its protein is CASSRGTQETQYF.

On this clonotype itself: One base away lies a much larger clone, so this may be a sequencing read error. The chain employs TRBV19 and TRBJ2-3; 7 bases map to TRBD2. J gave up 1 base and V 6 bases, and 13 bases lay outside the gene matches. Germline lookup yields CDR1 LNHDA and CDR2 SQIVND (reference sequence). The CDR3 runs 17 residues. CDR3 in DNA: TGTGCCAGTAGCCTGGGAGAGGGCAGCGGGGGCACAGATACGCAGTATTTT. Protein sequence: CASSLGEGSGGTDTQYF. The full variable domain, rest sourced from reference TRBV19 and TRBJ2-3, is DGGITQSPKYLFRKEGQNVTLSCEQNLNHDAMYWYRQDPGQGLRLIYYSQIVNDFQKGDIAEGYSVSREKKESFPLTVTSAQKNPTAFYLCASSLGEGSGGTDTQYFGPGTRLTVL.

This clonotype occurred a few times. The CDR3 nucleotides read TGTGCCAGCAGCCTCCGGGACAGGGCCTACAATGAGCAGTTCTTC. It codes for CASSLRDRAYNEQFF. This chain joins TRBV5-6 and TRBJ2-1; 9 bases fit TRBD1. The V gene end was trimmed by 4 bases and the J gene end by 2 bases; junction bases not matched to a gene: 4. The CDR3 runs 15 residues. In germline, CDR1 is SGHDT, CDR2 YYEEEE.

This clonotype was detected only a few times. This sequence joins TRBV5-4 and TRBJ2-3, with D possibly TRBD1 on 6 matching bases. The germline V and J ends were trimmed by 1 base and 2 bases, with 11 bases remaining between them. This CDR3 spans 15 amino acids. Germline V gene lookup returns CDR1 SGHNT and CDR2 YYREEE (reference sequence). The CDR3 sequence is CASSLSGTFTDTQYF. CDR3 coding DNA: TGTGCCAGCAGCTTGTCCGGGACATTCACAGATACGCAGTATTTT. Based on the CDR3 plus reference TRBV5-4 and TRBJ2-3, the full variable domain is ETGVTQSPTHLIKTRGQQVTLRCSSQSGHNTVSWYQQALGQGPQFIFQYYREEENGRGNFPPRFSGLQFPNYSSELNVNALELDDSALYLCASSLSGTFTDTQYFGPGTRLTVL.

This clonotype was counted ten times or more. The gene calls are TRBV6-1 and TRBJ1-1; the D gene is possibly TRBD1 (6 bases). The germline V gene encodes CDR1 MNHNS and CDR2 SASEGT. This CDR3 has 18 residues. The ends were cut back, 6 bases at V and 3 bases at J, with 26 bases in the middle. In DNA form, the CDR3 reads TGTGCCAGCAGCCCAGTGGGGGGCGAGGTCCGCGGTGACACTGAAGCTTTCTTT. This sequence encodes CASSPVGGEVRGDTEAFF.